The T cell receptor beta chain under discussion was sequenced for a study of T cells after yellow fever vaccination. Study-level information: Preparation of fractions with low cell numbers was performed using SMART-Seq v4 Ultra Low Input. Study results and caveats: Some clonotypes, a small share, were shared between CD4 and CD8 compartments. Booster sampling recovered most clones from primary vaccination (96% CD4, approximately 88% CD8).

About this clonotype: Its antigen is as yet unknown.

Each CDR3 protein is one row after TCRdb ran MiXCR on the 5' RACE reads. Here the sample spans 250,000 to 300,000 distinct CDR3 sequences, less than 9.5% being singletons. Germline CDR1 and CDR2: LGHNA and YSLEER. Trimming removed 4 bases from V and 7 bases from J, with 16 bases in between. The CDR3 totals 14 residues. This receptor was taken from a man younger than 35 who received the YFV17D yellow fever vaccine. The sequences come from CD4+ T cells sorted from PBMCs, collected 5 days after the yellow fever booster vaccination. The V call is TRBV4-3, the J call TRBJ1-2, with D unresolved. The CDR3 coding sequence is TGCGCCAGCAGCCTCAAGGGTGGACTTGGTGGCTACACCTTC. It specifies CASSLKGGLGGYTF.